This TCR beta chain appears in the sequencing data of a study of shared clonotypes between healthy human individuals. Study context: Each donor's CD8 memory used one plate, CD8 naive two, each CD4 subset three. Study conclusions and caveats: Rarefaction analysis demonstrated incomplete sorted-subset sequencing notwithstanding large depth.

Study donors comprised healthy, HIV-negative adults devoid of recent acute infection or vaccination. Replicate PCRs from sorted subsets contained approximately 190 ng DNA, which is some 32,000 T cell genomes. Produced via immunoSEQ multiplex PCR; TCRdb's table is partial and in-frame only. Of some 2,500,000 clones listed, more than 85% were seen once; the top ten hold 0.35% to 0.45%. V lost 1 base and J 3 bases, leaving 11 bases between the germline ends. CDR1 is SGHKS, CDR2 YYEKEE, per germline (reference sequence). This CDR3 is built from 15 residues. As to this clone: Its antigen is not known.

The sequenced sample was naive CD4+ T cells from PBMCs. The sample's subset: CD45RA+ positively selected. The sequence was collected from a man between 18 and 29 years old in good health. Some clones in this sample may be carry-over from other donors' samples. J is TRBJ1-5 and V is TRBV5-5, with unresolved D. The CDR3 protein is CASSLFGGNNQPQHF. DNA for the CDR3: TGTGCCAGCAGCTTGTTCGGAGGCAACAATCAGCCCCAGCATTTT.